This T cell receptor beta chain is drawn from a study of regulatory T cells in long-lasting Graves disease. Investigators prepared the TCR beta libraries by applying iRepertoire HTBI primers and Arm-PCR of CDR3 regions. TCRdb re-called the multiplex PCR reads with MiXCR, one entry per CDR3 protein. The sample carries about 560,000 distinct CDR3 sequences, 16% recorded once. The time point was: newly diagnosed GD, antithyroid drugs for less than 3 months. Scientists built the TCR library using RNA that was extracted from PBMCs. The germline gives CDR1 LNHDA, CDR2 SQIVND (reference sequence). The CDR3 is 14 residues long. V was cut by 5 bases and J by 4 bases, with 12 bases left in between. This sample also appeared in a second study, on T cells in Graves' hyperthyroidism and ophthalmopathy.

V and J are TRBV19 and TRBJ2-1; D is undetermined. The material was peripheral blood mononuclear cells (PBMCs), obtained at new diagnosis, from a patient treated with antithyroid drugs. This receptor was obtained from a man between 18 and 35 years old with Graves disease. CDR3: CASSLGNSYNEQFF. CDR3 nucleotides: TGTGCCAGTAGTTTGGGGAATTCGTACAATGAGCAGTTCTTC.